This T cell receptor beta chain emerged from a study of T cells in Graves' hyperthyroidism and ophthalmopathy. There were TCR beta CDR3 regions amplified from RNA transcripts. First-round RT-PCR targeting the TCR CDR3 was performed with the HTBI primer set. TCRdb reanalysed the multiplex PCR reads using MiXCR and keeps one entry per CDR3 protein. The repertoire consists of about 320,000 distinct CDR3 sequences, with 16% occurring once and the leading ten covering approximately 35%. Graves' hyperthyroidism showing no ophthalmopathy progression within 18 months was considered stable. Among the patients, aged 18 to 65, hyperthyroidism was newly diagnosed and had lasted under 2 months. For the diagnoses, clinical symptoms, serum thyroxine and TRAb, thyroid ultrasound and orbital computed tomography were used. The CDR3 length is 16 residues. Germline-derived CDR1 and CDR2 are SNHLY and FYNNEI. The germline V and J ends were trimmed by 8 bases and 1 base, with 17 bases remaining between them.

As for this clonotype: What it binds is unknown.

Study results and caveats: Most expanded thyroid clonotypes above 0.001 recurred in blood.

The receptor was isolated from a man aged 30-40 years with Graves' hyperthyroidism. Specimen: blood. V and J are TRBV2 and TRBJ2-2, with D perhaps matching TRBD1 (6 bases). CDR3 in DNA: TGTGCCAGCGCTGAGGAAGGCAGGGGGAACACCGGGGAGCTGTTTTTT. Its translation is CASAEEGRGNTGELFF.